The following is a T cell receptor (beta chain) sequence with its context. This record belongs to a study of blood T cell repertoires in COVID-19. Study-wide background: Spain, Italy and the United States supplied samples that represented acute and convalescent COVID-19. From T cells, B-cell-depleted T cells, or PBMCs came the material, which was cDNA or gDNA.

Source study methods: Reference gene primer amplification yielded estimated nucleated cell counts. This table comes from immunoSEQ multiplex PCR, and its TCRdb copy is limited to in-frame clones, with some not included. That table gives V, J and clone size, and the DNA gave D and trimming. The sample has around 130,000 clones; about 89% are singletons. What was sequenced was peripheral blood. This receptor was taken from a woman aged 55-70 years with acute or convalescent COVID-19.

The CDR3 here is CASSQEGQGTDTQYF. The DNA of the CDR3 is TGTGCCAGCAGCCAAGAAGGGCAGGGGACAGATACGCAGTATTTT. The chain is built from TRBV4-2 and TRBJ2-3; the D gene is possibly TRBD1 (6 bases). CDR1 is LGHNA, CDR2 YNFKEQ, per germline. The CDR3 extends over 15 amino acids. V lost 0 bases to trimming and J lost 3 bases, with 10 bases between them.